Detailed here is one TCR beta chain. Its antigen is still unknown. This sample is part of a study of blood T cells in healthy people across ages. Study-wide findings and caveats: Lack of knowledge of donor CMV status possibly confounded expanded clonotype changes.

Sample-barcoded 5' priming and a J-beta primer mix drove a second PCR of 7 to 11 cycles. One entry per CDR3 protein, called by TCRdb with MiXCR from the 5' RACE reads. The sample has about 1.6 million distinct CDR3 sequences, 34% seen once. The germline V gene encodes CDR1 MNHNS and CDR2 SASEGT. The germline V and J ends were trimmed by 4 bases and 0 bases, with 13 bases remaining between them. The CDR3 extends over 15 amino acids. This chain joins TRBV6-1 and TRBJ2-7; D not certain. The clonotype comes from a woman aged 30 to 39 in good health. Material for sequencing was blood. This CDR3 reads CASSGKRRNSYEQYF. The CDR3 DNA follows: TGTGCCAGCAGTGGAAAAAGGCGGAACTCCTACGAGCAGTACTTC.